A single sample gave rise to the 22 T cell receptor beta chains below, sequenced in a study of shared clonotypes between healthy human individuals. TCRdb's copy holds only in-frame clones and misses some; the assay was immunoSEQ multiplex PCR. The data contain millions of clones, 85% to 95% of them singletons. Terminally differentiated effector memory CD45RA+ cells were excluded by CCR7 positive selection of CD45RO-negative cells. The sample taken for sequencing was naive CD8+ T cells from PBMCs. All receptors come from a man between 18 and 29 years old in good health. Some clones in this sample may be carry-over from other donors' samples.

The V gene is TRBV2, the J gene TRBJ2-1, with 11 positions matching TRBD2. The J segment lost 6 bases and the V segment lost 4 bases, leaving 2 bases of the junction unmatched. Germline CDR1 SNHLY, CDR2 FYNNEI. The length of the CDR3 is 14 residues. As DNA, the CDR3 is TGTGCCAGCAGTGGACTAGCGGGAACCAATGAGCAGTTCTTC. Translating it yields CASSGLAGTNEQFF.

This chain connects TRBV5-6 to TRBJ1-1; TRBD1 matches at 9 bases. CDR1 and CDR2 (germline): SGHDT, YYEEEE. The V and J ends lost 3 bases and 7 bases, in that order; junction bases with no gene match: 10. This CDR3 is built from 15 residues. The CDR3 nucleotides are TGTGCCAGCAGCTCGAATACCGGGACAGGGTATGAAGCTTTCTTT. Amino acid sequence: CASSSNTGTGYEAFF. The whole variable domain, filled in from reference TRBV5-6 and TRBJ1-1, reads DAGVTQSPTHLIKTRGQQVTLRCSPKSGHDTVSWYQQALGQGPQFIFQYYEEEERQRGNFPDRFSGHQFPNYSSELNVNALLLGDSALYLCASSSNTGTGYEAFFGQGTRLTVV.

The CDR3 spells CASSWVTSGRAETQYF. CDR3 nucleotide sequence: TGCGCCAGCAGCTGGGTGACTAGCGGGAGGGCAGAGACCCAGTACTTC. The chain uses TRBV5-1 and TRBJ2-5, with 14 nucleotides matching TRBD2. V lost 3 bases and J lost 4; bases outside the gene matches: 5. The germline V gene encodes CDR1 SGHRS and CDR2 YFSETQ. CDR3 size: 16 residues.

The CDR3: CASSEWGGLRTYEQYF. DNA of the CDR3: TGTGCCAGCAGTGAATGGGGGGGGCTAAGGACCTACGAGCAGTACTTC. This chain uses TRBV25-1 with TRBJ2-7; a weak D match, TRBD2 (7 bases). Germline-derived CDR1 and CDR2 are MGHDK and SYGVNS. Trimming removed 1 base at V and 2 bases at J, with 15 bases between. This CDR3 has 16 amino acids.

CDR3 in DNA: TGTGCCAGCAGCTCGGGGACGTGGGGTGCGGGGGATCTCTATGAGCAGTTCTTC. It encodes CASSSGTWGAGDLYEQFF. J is TRBJ2-1 and V is TRBV5-6, with 7 bases matching TRBD2. After removal of 3 bases from V and 8 bases from J, the junction contained 20 bases not matched to a gene. Germline CDR1 reads SGHDT; CDR2 reads YYEEEE. The CDR3 runs to 18 residues. The whole variable domain, remainder taken from reference TRBV5-6 and TRBJ2-1, is DAGVTQSPTHLIKTRGQQVTLRCSPKSGHDTVSWYQQALGQGPQFIFQYYEEEERQRGNFPDRFSGHQFPNYSSELNVNALLLGDSALYLCASSSGTWGAGDLYEQFFGPGTRLTVL.

The gene calls are TRBV28 and TRBJ2-1, with 11 bases that match TRBD2. Germline CDR1 and CDR2: MDHEN and SYDVKM. After removal of 5 bases from V and 3 bases from J, the junction contained 9 bases not matched to a gene. This CDR3 contains 17 residues. Here the CDR3 DNA reads TGTGCCAGCAGTCACCTATTCACTAGCGGGAGCTACAATGAGCAGTTCTTC. Protein product: CASSHLFTSGSYNEQFF.

The chain's CDR3 is CASSASGTGNTEAFF. The CDR3, as DNA: TGTGCCAGCAGCGCGTCCGGGACAGGGAACACTGAAGCTTTCTTT. The chain couples TRBV7-9 to TRBJ1-1, with TRBD1 matching over 8 bases. The CDR3 is 15 amino acids. J lost 1 base, V lost 5 bases, and 6 bases had no gene match. Germline CDR1 SEHNR, CDR2 FQNEAQ (reference sequence).

The V call is TRBV5-1, the J call TRBJ2-7; D possibly corresponds to TRBD2 (6 bases). CDR3 size: 15 residues. V lost 4 bases to trimming and J lost 1 base, with 15 bases between them. Per the germline V gene, CDR1 is SGHRS and CDR2 is YFSETQ. The CDR3 sequence: CASSPRGETSYEQYF. CDR3 DNA sequence: TGCGCCAGCAGCCCGCGCGGGGAGACATCCTACGAGCAGTACTTC.

Here the CDR3 DNA reads TGTGCCAGCAGGGGGACAGGGAGTTACAATGAGCAGTTCTTC. Translation: CASRGTGSYNEQFF. The V and J genes are TRBV2 and TRBJ2-1; 9 positions agree with TRBD1. Trimming cost V 6 bases and J 4 bases; bases outside gene matches: 4. This CDR3 region has 14 residues. The germline V gene has CDR1 SNHLY and CDR2 FYNNEI.

The V gene is TRBV7-3, the J gene TRBJ2-3; 10 bases are shared with TRBD1. V dropped 5 bases and J dropped 2; count of bases not matched to a gene: 7. Germline V gene lookup returns CDR1 SGHTA and CDR2 FQGTGA. The CDR3 length is 16 residues. The DNA of the CDR3 is TGTGCCAGCAGCCACCCGGGACAGGGGCCCACAGATACGCAGTATTTT. It encodes CASSHPGQGPTDTQYF.

The V call is TRBV9, the J call TRBJ1-2; a weak D match, TRBD1 (6 bases). This CDR3 is built from 16 residues. In germline, CDR1 is SGDLS, CDR2 YYNGEE. Deletions cut 3 bases from V and 0 bases from J, with 15 bases between. The CDR3 spells CASSGGQRAPNYGYTF. CDR3 coding DNA: TGTGCCAGCAGCGGCGGACAGCGAGCACCTAACTATGGCTACACCTTC.

The genes are TRBV7-9 and TRBJ2-7; no clear D gene. V was trimmed by 5 bases and J by 0 bases, leaving 14 bases between them. This CDR3 region has 15 residues. Germline V gives CDR1 SEHNR, CDR2 FQNEAQ (reference sequence). The CDR3 is CASSPRRVNSYEQYF. The CDR3, as DNA: TGTGCCAGCAGCCCCAGACGGGTGAACTCCTACGAGCAGTACTTC.

This chain connects TRBV9 to TRBJ2-3, with D perhaps TRBD1 (5 bases). The CDR3 is made up of 14 amino acids. The ends were cut back, 3 bases at V and 4 bases at J, with 12 bases in the middle. From germline, CDR1 is SGDLS and CDR2 YYNGEE. CDR3 loop: CASSGYRKADTQYF. The CDR3 nucleotides are TGTGCCAGCAGCGGTTACAGGAAGGCAGATACGCAGTATTTT.

This chain connects TRBV7-2 to TRBJ1-3, with a possible D match to TRBD1 (5 bases). The CDR3 has 18 residues. Per germline, CDR1 SGHTA and CDR2 FQGNSA. V was clipped by 7 bases and J by 0 bases, with 22 bases between them. CDR3 amino acids: CASTFGPSGQSSGNTIYF. The CDR3, as DNA: TGTGCCAGCACCTTCGGACCGTCCGGACAAAGCTCTGGAAACACCATATATTTT.

Comments on this clone: Other DNA sequences in this sample translate to the same CDR3. This chain connects TRBV5-5 to TRBJ2-7, with D perhaps matching TRBD1 or TRBD2 (5 bases each). The germline V gene encodes CDR1 SGHKS and CDR2 YYEKEE (reference sequence). The V end was cut by 2 bases, the J end by 0 bases, with 9 bases between. The CDR3 runs 14 residues. The CDR3 bases are TGTGCCAGCAGCTTCGGGACCGGCTCCTACGAGCAGTACTTC. The encoded protein is CASSFGTGSYEQYF.

This rearrangement joins TRBV12-5 to TRBJ2-7, with no clear D. The CDR3 covers 12 residues. V lost 3 bases and J 6 bases, leaving 9 bases between the germline ends. Germline loops: CDR1 LGHNT, CDR2 FRNRAP. CDR3: CASGFETGEQYF. The CDR3 DNA is TGTGCTAGTGGTTTCGAGACTGGCGAGCAGTACTTC.

Regarding this clone: Within the sample, other DNA sequences also encode this same CDR3. The chain has TRBV9 and TRBJ2-7, with D hard to call. The CDR3 totals 12 residues. The V end was cut by 4 bases, the J end by 4 bases, with 9 bases between. CDR1 and CDR2 (germline): SGDLS, YYNGEE. CDR3 in amino acids: CASSPSGYEQYF. The CDR3, as DNA: TGTGCCAGCAGCCCCTCGGGTTACGAGCAGTACTTC.

The rearrangement uses TRBV7-9 and TRBJ1-4; D call uncertain. The CDR3 loop spans 16 amino acids. The germline CDR1 and CDR2 sequences are SEHNR and FQNEAQ (reference sequence). The V end lost 5 bases, the J end lost 3 bases, and 16 bases lay between the germline ends. The DNA for the CDR3 is TGTGCCAGCAGCCTGAAGAAGGGATTGGCTAATGAAAAACTGTTTTTT. It specifies CASSLKKGLANEKLFF.

This chain connects TRBV5-1 to TRBJ2-1, with 7 bases matching TRBD2. With 4 bases clipped from V and 5 bases from J, the junction kept 6 bases outside the gene matches. The CDR3 consists of 14 residues. Per the germline V gene, CDR1 is SGHRS and CDR2 is YFSETQ. In DNA, the CDR3 is TGCGCCAGCAGCGTGACGGGACTACACAATGAGCAGTTCTTC. It yields the protein CASSVTGLHNEQFF.

The rearrangement links TRBV5-1 to TRBJ1-2, with 10 bases matching TRBD1. J was trimmed by 5 bases and V by 4 bases; bases with no gene match: 8. Germline values: CDR1 SGHRS, CDR2 YFSETQ. The CDR3 loop spans 15 amino acids. CDR3 bases: TGCGCCAGCAGCCCGCGGACAGGGGGGTTTTATGGCTACACCTTC. Protein sequence: CASSPRTGGFYGYTF.

Written as DNA, the CDR3 is TGCGCCAGCAGCCCGCTTGGGGGGCTGAACACCGGGGAGCTGTTTTTT. It is translated as CASSPLGGLNTGELFF. The rearrangement uses TRBV4-1 and TRBJ2-2; the D call may be TRBD1 or TRBD2 (6 bases each). Germline V gene lookup returns CDR1 MGHRA and CDR2 YSYEKL. The CDR3 has 16 amino acids. Trimming removed 4 bases at V and 1 base at J, with 13 bases between.

The chain has TRBV9 and TRBJ2-7; D remains unclear. Trimming took 0 bases from V and 3 from J, leaving 10 bases between them. The germline gives CDR1 SGDLS, CDR2 YYNGEE. CDR3 length: 14 residues. The DNA for the CDR3 is TGTGCCAGCAGCGTAGACGGTGCAAACTACGAGCAGTACTTC. Protein sequence: CASSVDGANYEQYF.